The entry below gives a single T cell receptor (beta chain) sequence along with its context. Its antigen is not known. The sample belongs to a study of T cell responses to AZD1222 COVID-19 vaccine. The CDR3 runs 10 residues. Germline assignment: CDR1 MDHEN and CDR2 SYDVKM. V was clipped by 4 bases and J by 11 bases, with 8 bases between them. General study points: Sampled repertoires all dated from after the peak T cell response. The sample set comprised mostly white British donors with more females, and clonal diversity was possibly underestimated. Reportedly, nearly half of unique spike TCRs recognized epitopes outside B.1.351/B.1.1.7 mutations.

The protocol was immunoSEQ multiplex PCR, while the TCRdb copy is restricted to in-frame clones and leaves out a portion. The sample holds 84,000 or so clones, over 70% seen once. The material sequenced was peripheral blood, taken on day 0 of AZD1222 vaccination. The J gene is TRBJ1-1, the V gene TRBV28; D gene ambiguous. The origin of this receptor is an adult in good health. This chain's CDR3 is CASSSKEAFF. The CDR3 DNA sequence: TGTGCCAGCAGTTCAAAGGAGGCTTTCTTT.